These 16 T cell receptor beta chains originate from one sample sequenced in a study of T cells after yellow fever vaccination. MiXCR was run by TCRdb on the 5' RACE reads, yielding one entry per CDR3 protein. This table has some 320,000 distinct CDR3 sequences, approximately 11% appearing once. Material: CD4+ T cells sorted from PBMCs, obtained 45 days after the yellow fever booster vaccination. The receptors come from a man younger than 35 who received the YFV17D yellow fever vaccine.

This rearrangement joins TRBV20-1 to TRBJ1-6; D not certain. With 0 bases removed from V and 0 bases from J, the gap between germline ends came to 9 bases. This CDR3 is 16 amino acids long. Germline CDR1 is DFQATT and CDR2 is SNEGSKA (reference sequence). The CDR3 reads CSARDRTSSYNSPLHF. The CDR3 coding sequence is TGCAGTGCTAGAGATCGAACGAGCTCCTATAATTCACCCCTCCACTTT.

This chain links TRBV11-2 with TRBJ2-6; D is undetermined. Germline lookup yields CDR1 SGHAT and CDR2 FQNNGV. The CDR3 extends over 17 amino acids. V shed 0 bases and J shed 4 bases, with 13 bases lying between them. CDR3 DNA sequence: TGTGCCAGCAGCTTAGATGCCAGATTGACGGGGGCCAACGTCCTGACTTTC. It encodes CASSLDARLTGANVLTF. The whole variable domain, remainder taken from reference TRBV11-2 and TRBJ2-6, is EAGVAQSPRYKIIEKRQSVAFWCNPISGHATLYWYQQILGQGPKLLIQFQNNGVVDDSQLPKDRFSAERLKGVDSTLKIQPAKLEDSAVYLCASSLDARLTGANVLTFGAGSRLTVL.

This clonotype has ten or more counts. The DNA for the CDR3 is TGCGCCAGCAGCCCTACAGACTCTGGGGCCAACGTCCTGACTTTC. Translating gives CASSPTDSGANVLTF. The chain is built from TRBV5-1 and TRBJ2-6, with unresolved D. Trimming took 4 bases from V and 0 from J, leaving 8 bases between them. Germline V gene lookup returns CDR1 SGHRS and CDR2 YFSETQ. The CDR3 loop spans 15 amino acids.

This clonotype has a count of ten or more. This sequence joins TRBV7-2 and TRBJ1-3; a weak D match, TRBD1 (5 bases). The CDR3 length is 15 residues. The V end lost 2 bases, the J end lost 0 bases, and 8 bases lay between the germline ends. Germline V gene data show CDR1 as SGHTA and CDR2 as FQGNSA. The CDR3 loop reads CASSLRGGSGNTIYF. DNA for the CDR3: TGTGCCAGCAGCTTACGCGGGGGCTCTGGAAACACCATATATTTT.

This rearrangement joins TRBV7-2 to TRBJ2-3; D unclear. The V gene lost 0 bases and the J gene lost 0 bases, with 10 bases spanning the gap. This CDR3 spans 16 amino acids. Germline CDR1 SGHTA, CDR2 FQGNSA. The chain's CDR3 is CASSLAGFPSTDTQYF. CDR3 coding DNA: TGTGCCAGCAGCTTAGCGGGGTTCCCTAGCACAGATACGCAGTATTTT.

This clonotype has only a few counts. J is TRBJ1-1 and V is TRBV12-3 or TRBV12-4; D is perhaps TRBD1 (5 bases). CDR3 size: 14 residues. Trimming cost V 2 bases and J 6 bases, with 13 bases left between them. The CDR3 here is CASSLQGGASEAFF. The CDR3 DNA follows: TGTGCCAGCAGTTTACAGGGAGGCGCGTCTGAAGCTTTCTTT.

This clonotype was seen a few times. This chain joins TRBV5-1 and TRBJ2-6; D is ambiguous. CDR3 size: 17 residues. V was trimmed by 4 bases and J by 0 bases, leaving 14 bases between them. The germline gives CDR1 SGHRS, CDR2 YFSETQ. The CDR3 DNA sequence: TGCGCCAGCAGCGCGCGAGGTCGGCGCTCTGGGGCCAACGTCCTGACTTTC. Amino acid sequence: CASSARGRRSGANVLTF.

As concerns this clonotype: This sequence may be a read error, since a much larger clone differs from it by one base. The chain has TRBV7-3 and TRBJ2-7; the D is unclear. The CDR3 loop spans 13 amino acids. Germline V lookup: CDR1 SGHTA, CDR2 FQGTGA. CDR3 DNA: TGTGCCATCAGCGCATCGCGGTCCAGCGAGCAGTACTTC. Translation gives CAISASRSSEQYF.

The sample holds many counts of this clonotype. V gene TRBV5-1 combines with J gene TRBJ2-7, with D hard to call. CDR1 is SGHRS, CDR2 YFSETQ, per germline. Between the trimmed V and J ends, which lost 1 base and 3 bases, there was a span of 2 bases. The CDR3 is made up of 11 amino acids. The CDR3 sequence is CASSLNYEQYF. The CDR3 coding sequence is TGCGCCAGCAGCTTGAACTACGAGCAGTACTTC.

Only a few counts were recorded for this clonotype. This chain connects TRBV6-2 or TRBV6-3 to TRBJ2-3, with D possibly being TRBD1 or TRBD2 (5 bases each). V gave up 7 bases and J gave up 2 bases, with 10 bases separating them. This CDR3 has 13 residues. Germline-derived CDR1 and CDR2 are MNHEY and SVGEGT. The CDR3 region has the DNA TGTGCCAGCATTGGGACCTCCACAGATACGCAGTATTTT. Protein: CASIGTSTDTQYF.

The chain uses TRBV7-2 and TRBJ2-3, with 7 nucleotides matching TRBD1. V was clipped by 2 bases and J by 4 bases; unmatched bases: 9. This CDR3 spans 16 amino acids. CDR1 and CDR2 (germline): SGHTA, FQGNSA. The CDR3 DNA follows: TGTGCCAGCAGCTTAAGTCGAGGGGGCGGACCAGATACGCAGTATTTT. Translated, it gives CASSLSRGGGPDTQYF.

The V gene is TRBV30, the J gene TRBJ2-7; unclear D gene. The CDR3 spans 14 residues. Germline lookup yields CDR1 GTSNPN and CDR2 SVGIG (reference sequence). V gave up 7 bases and J gave up 6 bases, with 22 bases separating them. The CDR3 nucleotides are TGTGCCTTCACCCGCGCAGGCCTACTGCGCGAGCAGTACTTC. Protein: CAFTRAGLLREQYF.

V and J are TRBV9 and TRBJ1-5; D is unresolved. The CDR3 runs to 14 residues. Trimming cost V 3 bases and J 6 bases, with 13 bases left between them. Germline values: CDR1 SGDLS, CDR2 YYNGEE. The CDR3 loop reads CASSALPGGQPQHF. The CDR3 nucleotides read TGTGCCAGCAGCGCCTTACCCGGCGGTCAGCCCCAGCATTTT.

The genes are TRBV19 and TRBJ2-3; TRBD1 aligns across 8 bases. Trimming cost V 5 bases and J 5 bases; bases outside gene matches: 9. There are 15 residues in the CDR3. Germline V gives CDR1 LNHDA, CDR2 SQIVND (reference sequence). CDR3 sequence: CASSSDQGAGDTQYF. CDR3 nucleotides: TGTGCCAGTAGTTCGGATCAGGGGGCAGGAGATACGCAGTATTTT.

This clonotype came up a few times. The V gene is TRBV19, the J gene TRBJ1-1; D gene uncertain. V lost 8 bases and J 8 bases, leaving 6 bases between the germline ends. The CDR3 runs 9 residues. Germline assignment: CDR1 LNHDA and CDR2 SQIVND (reference sequence). The CDR3 spells CASGVEAFF. In DNA, the CDR3 is TGTGCCAGTGGGGTAGAAGCTTTCTTT. Together with reference TRBV19 and TRBJ1-1, the CDR3 gives the full variable domain: DGGITQSPKYLFRKEGQNVTLSCEQNLNHDAMYWYRQDPGQGLRLIYYSQIVNDFQKGDIAEGYSVSREKKESFPLTVTSAQKNPTAFYLCASGVEAFFGQGTRLTVV.

At least ten counts were recorded for this clonotype. The chain joins TRBV5-1 to TRBJ2-7, with D perhaps TRBD2 (6 bases). Trimming removed 2 bases from V and 2 bases from J, with 11 bases in between. Germline V gene sequence: CDR1 SGHRS, CDR2 YFSETQ. The CDR3 runs to 14 residues. CDR3 coding DNA: TGCGCCAGCAGCTTAAACACGGGGGCCTACGAGCAGTACTTC. Protein sequence: CASSLNTGAYEQYF. Variable domain in full (rest from reference TRBV5-1 and TRBJ2-7): KAGVTQTPRYLIKTRGQQVTLSCSPISGHRSVSWYQQTPGQGLQFLFEYFSETQRNKGNFPGRFSGRQFSNSRSEMNVSTLELGDSALYLCASSLNTGAYEQYFGPGTRLTVT.